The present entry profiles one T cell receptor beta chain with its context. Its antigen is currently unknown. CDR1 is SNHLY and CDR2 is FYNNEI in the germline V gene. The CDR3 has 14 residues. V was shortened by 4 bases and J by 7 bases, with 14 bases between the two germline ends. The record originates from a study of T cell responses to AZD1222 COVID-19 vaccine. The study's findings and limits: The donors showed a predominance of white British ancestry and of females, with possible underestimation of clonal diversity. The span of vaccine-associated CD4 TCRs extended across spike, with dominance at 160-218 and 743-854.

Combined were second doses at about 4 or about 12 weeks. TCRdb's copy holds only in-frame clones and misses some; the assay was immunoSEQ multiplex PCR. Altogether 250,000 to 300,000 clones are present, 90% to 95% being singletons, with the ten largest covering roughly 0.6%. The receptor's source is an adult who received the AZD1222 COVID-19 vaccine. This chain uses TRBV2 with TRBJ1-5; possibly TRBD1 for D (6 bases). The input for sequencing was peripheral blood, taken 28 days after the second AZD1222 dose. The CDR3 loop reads CASSAQGRKQPQHF. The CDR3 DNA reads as TGTGCCAGCAGTGCACAGGGTCGTAAACAGCCCCAGCATTTT.